This TCR beta chain was recovered during a study of T cells expressing NK-cell markers. Study-wide results and limits: Researchers report these clonotypes also headed the CD3+CD56-NKG2C+ fraction in several donors.

From its re-call of the 5' RACE reads, TCRdb lists each CDR3 protein once, without DNA. This repertoire includes over 150,000 distinct CDR3 sequences. As for this clonotype: Its antigen is unknown.

The material sequenced was blood T cells: a sorted CD56 or NKG2C T cell subset, CD4+ or CD8+ T cells, or bulk PBMC T cells (not recorded which). The receptor comes from a woman aged 45-65 years in good health.

CDR3 residues: CASSQHPGQETGELFF. The chain is built from TRBV4-1 and TRBJ2-2; the TRBD1 assignment by TCRdb is unverifiable without DNA. Germline V gene data show CDR1 as MGHRA and CDR2 as YSYEKL. The CDR3 runs to 16 residues.